These T cell receptor beta chains were read from a single sample in a study of chemoradiotherapy in HPV16-positive cancers. Data came from immunoSEQ multiplex PCR; TCRdb stores just in-frame clones and leaves some out. The table records roughly 11,000 clones, 65% to 85% of them present only once. The sample was acquired from a patient who underwent chemoradiotherapy. All receptors derive from a human donor with HPV-associated anogenital cancer. The CDR3 runs from the conserved cysteine through the conserved F or W. The order of the fields is V gene, J gene, D gene, clone size, CDR3 protein, CDR3 DNA. A D gene is named only where the DNA matches it firmly. Expanded clones are given a class, and other clones once, few, many or no size at all.

V gene: TRBV5-8
J gene: TRBJ1-5
D gene: .
clone size: .
CDR3 protein: CASSLYKNSNQPQHF
CDR3 DNA: TGTGCCAGCAGCCTCTACAAGAATAGCAATCAGCCCCAGCATTTT

V gene: TRBV5-4
J gene: TRBJ2-1
D gene: TRBD2
clone size: few
CDR3 protein: CASSLLAGVENEQFF
CDR3 DNA: TGTGCCAGCAGCCTGTTGGCGGGAGTAGAAAATGAGCAGTTCTTC

V gene: TRBV28
J gene: TRBJ2-1
D gene: .
clone size: .
CDR3 protein: CASSLREIVFYNEQFF
CDR3 DNA: TGTGCCAGCAGTTTAAGGGAAATAGTGTTCTACAATGAGCAGTTCTTC

V gene: TRBV27
J gene: TRBJ2-5
D gene: TRBD2
clone size: .
CDR3 protein: CASSPGLAGGPQIIQETQYF
CDR3 DNA: TGTGCCAGCAGTCCCGGACTAGCGGGAGGGCCTCAAATCATACAAGAGACCCAGTACTTC

V gene: TRBV9
J gene: TRBJ2-1
D gene: .
clone size: .
CDR3 protein: CASSPRGGPESGEQFF
CDR3 DNA: TGTGCCAGCAGCCCTCGCGGCGGGCCCGAGAGTGGTGAGCAGTTCTTC

V gene: TRBV5-6
J gene: TRBJ2-3
D gene: TRBD2
clone size: .
CDR3 protein: CASSLSGRASDTQYF
CDR3 DNA: TGTGCCAGCAGCCTTAGCGGGAGGGCCTCAGATACGCAGTATTTT

V gene: TRBV19
J gene: TRBJ1-2
D gene: TRBD1
clone size: .
CDR3 protein: CASKTPGQGFLSGYTF
CDR3 DNA: TGTGCCAGTAAAACTCCGGGACAGGGTTTCTTAAGCGGCTACACCTTC

V gene: TRBV5-1
J gene: TRBJ2-1
D gene: TRBD1
clone size: .
CDR3 protein: CATAPGQWLDEQFF
CDR3 DNA: TGCGCCACCGCGCCGGGACAGTGGTTAGATGAGCAGTTCTTC

V gene: TRBV5-1
J gene: TRBJ2-3
D gene: .
clone size: .
CDR3 protein: CASFRDKSTDTQYF
CDR3 DNA: TGCGCCAGCTTTAGGGATAAGAGCACAGATACGCAGTATTTT

V gene: TRBV5-1
J gene: TRBJ2-1
D gene: .
clone size: .
CDR3 protein: CASSRGFERSNEQFF
CDR3 DNA: TGCGCCAGCAGCCGGGGGTTCGAGCGTTCAAATGAGCAGTTCTTC

V gene: TRBV5-6
J gene: TRBJ2-3
D gene: .
clone size: .
CDR3 protein: CASRPGTTDTQYF
CDR3 DNA: TGTGCCAGCAGACCGGGAACCACAGATACGCAGTATTTT

V gene: TRBV9
J gene: TRBJ2-1
D gene: TRBD2
clone size: .
CDR3 protein: CASSVLQTNGRLPHSPNNEQFF
CDR3 DNA: TGTGCCAGCAGCGTTCTCCAAACTAACGGGAGGCTGCCCCATTCACCCAACAATGAGCAGTTCTTC

V gene: TRBV6-5
J gene: TRBJ2-2
D gene: TRBD2
clone size: .
CDR3 protein: CASSYLTSGSTGELFF
CDR3 DNA: TGTGCCAGCAGTTACCTCACTAGCGGGAGCACCGGGGAGCTGTTTTTT

V gene: TRBV11-2
J gene: TRBJ2-5
D gene: .
clone size: .
CDR3 protein: CASSQRPLPQETQYF
CDR3 DNA: TGTGCCAGCAGCCAACGACCCTTACCCCAAGAGACCCAGTACTTC

V gene: TRBV14
J gene: TRBJ2-3
D gene: .
clone size: .
CDR3 protein: CASRRQSTDTQYF
CDR3 DNA: TGTGCCAGCAGGAGACAGAGCACAGATACGCAGTATTTT

V gene: TRBV4-1
J gene: TRBJ2-4
D gene: .
clone size: .
CDR3 protein: CASSQEGGSHGMKNIQYF
CDR3 DNA: TGCGCCAGCAGCCAAGAGGGCGGTAGCCACGGGATGAAAAACATTCAGTACTTC

V gene: TRBV20-1
J gene: TRBJ2-5
D gene: .
clone size: .
CDR3 protein: CSARGQETQYF
CDR3 DNA: TGCAGTGCTAGAGGCCAAGAGACCCAGTACTTC

V gene: TRBV6-1
J gene: TRBJ2-3
D gene: .
clone size: .
CDR3 protein: CASSEVRGGRDTQYF
CDR3 DNA: TGTGCCAGCAGTGAAGTTCGCGGCGGCAGGGATACGCAGTATTTT

V gene: TRBV30
J gene: TRBJ2-6
D gene: TRBD1
clone size: .
CDR3 protein: CAWRETGSGANVLTF
CDR3 DNA: TGTGCCTGGAGGGAGACAGGGTCGGGGGCCAACGTCCTGACTTTC